This TCR beta chain was recorded in a study of cytomegalovirus exposure and HLA in healthy donors. Looking at the study overall: Of a few hundred genotyped donors, more than 75% grouped in the Caucasian-associated ancestry cluster. Study-wide results and limits: Through in vitro validation, three CMV-associated chains were shown to be specific for CMV antigens.

PCR primers comprised 60 Vbeta and 13 Jbeta primers. Libraries were prepared by immunoSEQ multiplex PCR; TCRdb keeps only in-frame clonotypes and omits some of them. The data show roughly 160,000 clones, roughly 80% seen once. The V segment lost 0 bases and the J segment 4 bases; nucleotides outside the gene matches: 7. The CDR3 spans 18 residues. Looked up from germline, CDR1 is SGHRS and CDR2 is YFSETQ. Comment on this clone: Antigen unknown.

The sequence derives from a man aged 25-45 years in good health and CMV-seronegative. The genes are TRBV5-1 and TRBJ2-7; 16 bases fit TRBD2. The sequenced material came from PBMCs. CDR3 DNA: TGCGCCAGCAGCTTGGGGGGACTAGCGGGAGGGCCAGAGTACGAGCAGTACTTC. This codes for CASSLGGLAGGPEYEQYF.